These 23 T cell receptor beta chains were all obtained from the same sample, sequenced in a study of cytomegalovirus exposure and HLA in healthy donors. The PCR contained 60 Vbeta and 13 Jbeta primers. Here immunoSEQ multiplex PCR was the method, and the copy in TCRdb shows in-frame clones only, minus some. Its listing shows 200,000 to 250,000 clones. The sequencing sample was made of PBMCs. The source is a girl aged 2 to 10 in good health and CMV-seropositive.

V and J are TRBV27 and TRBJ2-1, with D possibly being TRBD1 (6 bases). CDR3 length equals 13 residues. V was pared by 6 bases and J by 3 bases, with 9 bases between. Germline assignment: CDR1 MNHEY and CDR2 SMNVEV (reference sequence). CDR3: CASSLDSYNEQFF. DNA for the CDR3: TGTGCCAGCAGCCTGGACAGCTACAATGAGCAGTTCTTC.

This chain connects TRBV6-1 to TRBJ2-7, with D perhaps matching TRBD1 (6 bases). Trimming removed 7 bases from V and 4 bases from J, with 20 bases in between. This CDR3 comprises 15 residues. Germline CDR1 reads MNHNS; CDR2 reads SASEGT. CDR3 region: CASIKQGFIAYEQYF. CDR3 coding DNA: TGTGCCAGCATTAAACAGGGTTTCATCGCATACGAGCAGTACTTC.

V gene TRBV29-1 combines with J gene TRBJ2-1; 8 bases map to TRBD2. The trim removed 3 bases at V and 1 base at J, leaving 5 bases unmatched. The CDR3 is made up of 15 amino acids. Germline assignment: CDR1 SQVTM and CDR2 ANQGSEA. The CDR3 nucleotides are TGCAGCGTTGATGTGCGGGAGGCTTCCTACAATGAGCAGTTCTTC. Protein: CSVDVREASYNEQFF.

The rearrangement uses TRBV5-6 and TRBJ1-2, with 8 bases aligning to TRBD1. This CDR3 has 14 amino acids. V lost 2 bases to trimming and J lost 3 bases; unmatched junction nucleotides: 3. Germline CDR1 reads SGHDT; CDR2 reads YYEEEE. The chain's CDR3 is CASSLDRGYYGYTF. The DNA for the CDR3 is TGTGCCAGCAGCTTAGACAGGGGATACTATGGCTACACCTTC.

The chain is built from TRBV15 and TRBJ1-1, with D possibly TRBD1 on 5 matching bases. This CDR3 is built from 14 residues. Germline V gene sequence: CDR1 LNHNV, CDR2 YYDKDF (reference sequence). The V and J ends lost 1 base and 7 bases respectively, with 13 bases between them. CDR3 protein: CATSRGGGTGEAFF. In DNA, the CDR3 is TGTGCCACCAGCAGAGGGGGGGGGACCGGTGAAGCTTTCTTT. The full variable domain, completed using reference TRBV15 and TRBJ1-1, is DAMVIQNPRYQVTQFGKPVTLSCSQTLNHNVMYWYQQKSSQAPKLLFHYYDKDFNNEADTPDNFQSRRPNTSFCFLDIRSPGLGDTAMYLCATSRGGGTGEAFFGQGTRLTVV.

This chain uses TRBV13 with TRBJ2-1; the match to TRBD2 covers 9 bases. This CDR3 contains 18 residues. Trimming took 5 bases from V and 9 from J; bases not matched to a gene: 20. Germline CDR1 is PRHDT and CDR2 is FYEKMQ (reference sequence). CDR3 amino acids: CASSGGPIGTSLKREQFF. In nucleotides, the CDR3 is TGTGCCAGCAGCGGAGGGCCCATAGGGACTAGCTTGAAACGTGAGCAGTTCTTC.

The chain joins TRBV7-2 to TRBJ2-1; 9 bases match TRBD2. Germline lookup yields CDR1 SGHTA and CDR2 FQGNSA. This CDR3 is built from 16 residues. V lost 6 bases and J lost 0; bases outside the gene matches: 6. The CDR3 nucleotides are TGTGCCAGCAGACTGGGACTAGCCGCCTCCTACAATGAGCAGTTCTTC. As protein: CASRLGLAASYNEQFF.

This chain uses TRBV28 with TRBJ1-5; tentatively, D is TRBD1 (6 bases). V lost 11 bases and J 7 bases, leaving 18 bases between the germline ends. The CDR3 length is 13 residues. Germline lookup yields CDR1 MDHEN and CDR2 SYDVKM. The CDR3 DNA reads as TGTGCCTCGGCAAAGGAACAGGGACAGCCCCAGCATTTT. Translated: CASAKEQGQPQHF.

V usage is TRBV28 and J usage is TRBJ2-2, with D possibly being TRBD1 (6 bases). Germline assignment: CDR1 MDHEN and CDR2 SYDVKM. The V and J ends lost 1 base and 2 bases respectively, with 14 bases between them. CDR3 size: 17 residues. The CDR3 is CASSLSSGTLNTGELFF. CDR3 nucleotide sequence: TGTGCCAGCAGTTTATCCTCCGGGACACTTAACACCGGGGAGCTGTTTTTT. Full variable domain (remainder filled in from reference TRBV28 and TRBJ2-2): DVKVTQSSRYLVKRTGEKVFLECVQDMDHENMFWYRQDPGLGLRLIYFSYDVKMKEKGDIPEGYSVSREKKERFSLILESASTNQTSMYLCASSLSSGTLNTGELFFGEGSRLTVL.

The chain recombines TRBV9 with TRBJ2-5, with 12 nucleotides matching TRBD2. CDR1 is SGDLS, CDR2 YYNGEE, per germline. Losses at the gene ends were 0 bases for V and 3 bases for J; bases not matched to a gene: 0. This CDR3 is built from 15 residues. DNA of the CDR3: TGTGCCAGCAGCGTAGGACTAGCGGGAGAAGAGACCCAGTACTTC. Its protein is CASSVGLAGEETQYF.

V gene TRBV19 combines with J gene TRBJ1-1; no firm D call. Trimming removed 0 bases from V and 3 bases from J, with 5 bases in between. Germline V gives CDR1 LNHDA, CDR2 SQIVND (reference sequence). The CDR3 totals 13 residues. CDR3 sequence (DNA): TGTGCCAGTAGTATAGATCAGGACACTGAAGCTTTCTTT. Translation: CASSIDQDTEAFF.

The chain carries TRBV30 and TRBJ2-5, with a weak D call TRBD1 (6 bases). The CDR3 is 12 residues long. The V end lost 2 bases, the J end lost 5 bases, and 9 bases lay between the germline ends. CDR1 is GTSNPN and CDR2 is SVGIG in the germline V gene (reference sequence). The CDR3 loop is CAWSMGAETQYF. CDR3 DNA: TGTGCCTGGAGTATGGGGGCGGAGACCCAGTACTTC.

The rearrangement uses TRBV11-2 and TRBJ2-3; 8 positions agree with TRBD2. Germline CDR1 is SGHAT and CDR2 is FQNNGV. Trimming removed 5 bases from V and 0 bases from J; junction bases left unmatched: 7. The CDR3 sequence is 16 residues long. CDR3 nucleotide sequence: TGTGCCAGCAGCCGTTTACTAGCGGCTAGCACAGATACGCAGTATTTT. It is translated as CASSRLLAASTDTQYF.

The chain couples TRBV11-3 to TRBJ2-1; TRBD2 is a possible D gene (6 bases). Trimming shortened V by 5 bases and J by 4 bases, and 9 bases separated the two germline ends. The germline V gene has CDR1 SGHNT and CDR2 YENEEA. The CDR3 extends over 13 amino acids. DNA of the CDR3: TGTGCCAGCAGCCCGCGGGGTTACAATGAGCAGTTCTTC. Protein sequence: CASSPRGYNEQFF.

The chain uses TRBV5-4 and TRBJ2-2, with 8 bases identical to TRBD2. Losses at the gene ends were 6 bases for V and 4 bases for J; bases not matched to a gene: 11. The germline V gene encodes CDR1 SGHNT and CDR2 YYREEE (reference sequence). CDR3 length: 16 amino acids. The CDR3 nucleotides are TGTGCCAGCACCACCTCGGGGGGGTTGTGCACCGGGGAGCTGTTTTTT. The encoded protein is CASTTSGGLCTGELFF.

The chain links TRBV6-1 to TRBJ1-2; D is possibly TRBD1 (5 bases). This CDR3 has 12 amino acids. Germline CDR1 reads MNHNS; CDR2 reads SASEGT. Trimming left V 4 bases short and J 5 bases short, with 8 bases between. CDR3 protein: CASSVTEYGYTF. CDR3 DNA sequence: TGTGCCAGCAGTGTGACAGAGTATGGCTACACCTTC.

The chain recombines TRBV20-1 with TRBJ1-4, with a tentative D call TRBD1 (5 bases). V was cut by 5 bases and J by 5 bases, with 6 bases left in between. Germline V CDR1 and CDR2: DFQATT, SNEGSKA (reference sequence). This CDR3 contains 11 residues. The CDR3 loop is CSAGGNEKLFF. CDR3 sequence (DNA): TGCAGTGCTGGGGGGAATGAAAAACTGTTTTTT.

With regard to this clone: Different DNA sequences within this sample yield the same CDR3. The CDR3 sequence: CAWSVIFSGRVGNEQFF. CDR3 nucleotide sequence: TGTGCCTGGAGTGTCATCTTTAGCGGGAGGGTAGGCAATGAGCAGTTCTTC. The chain is built from TRBV30 and TRBJ2-1; TRBD2 matches at 11 bases. The junction had 10 bases not matched to a gene; V was cut back by 0 bases and J by 6 bases. Germline lookup yields CDR1 GTSNPN and CDR2 SVGIG (reference sequence). The length of the CDR3 is 17 residues.

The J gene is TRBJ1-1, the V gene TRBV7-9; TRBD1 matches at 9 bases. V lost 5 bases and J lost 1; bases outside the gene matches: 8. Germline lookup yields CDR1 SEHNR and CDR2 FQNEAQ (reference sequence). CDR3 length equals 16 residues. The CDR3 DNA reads TGTGCCAGCAGCCGACAGGGGGGGATTTCGAACACTGAAGCTTTCTTT. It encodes CASSRQGGISNTEAFF.

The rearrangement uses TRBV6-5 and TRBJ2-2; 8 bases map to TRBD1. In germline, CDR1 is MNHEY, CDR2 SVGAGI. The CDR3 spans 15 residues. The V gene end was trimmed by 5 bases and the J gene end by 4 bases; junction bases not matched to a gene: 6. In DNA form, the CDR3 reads TGTGCCAGCAGTAACTTAGGGACAGGCACCGGGGAGCTGTTTTTT. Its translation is CASSNLGTGTGELFF.

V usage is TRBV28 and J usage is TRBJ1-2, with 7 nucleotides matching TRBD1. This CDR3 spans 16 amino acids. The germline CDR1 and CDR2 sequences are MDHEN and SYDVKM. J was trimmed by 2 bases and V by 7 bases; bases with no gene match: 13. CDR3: CASNRVQGGPNYGYTF. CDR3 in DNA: TGTGCCAGCAACCGAGTGCAGGGGGGCCCAAACTATGGCTACACCTTC.

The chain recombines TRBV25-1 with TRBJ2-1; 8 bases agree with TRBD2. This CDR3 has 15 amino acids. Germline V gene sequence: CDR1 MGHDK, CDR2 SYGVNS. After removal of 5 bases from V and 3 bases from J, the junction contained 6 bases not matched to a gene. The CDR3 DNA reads TGTGCCAGCAGTCGGAAGACTAGCGTCTACAATGAGCAGTTCTTC. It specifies CASSRKTSVYNEQFF.

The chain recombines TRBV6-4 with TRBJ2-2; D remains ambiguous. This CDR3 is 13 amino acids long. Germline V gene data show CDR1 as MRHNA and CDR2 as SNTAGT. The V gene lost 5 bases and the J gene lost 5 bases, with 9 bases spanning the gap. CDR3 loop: CASSNRRTGELFF. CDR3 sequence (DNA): TGTGCCAGCAGTAACCGCAGGACCGGGGAGCTGTTTTTT.